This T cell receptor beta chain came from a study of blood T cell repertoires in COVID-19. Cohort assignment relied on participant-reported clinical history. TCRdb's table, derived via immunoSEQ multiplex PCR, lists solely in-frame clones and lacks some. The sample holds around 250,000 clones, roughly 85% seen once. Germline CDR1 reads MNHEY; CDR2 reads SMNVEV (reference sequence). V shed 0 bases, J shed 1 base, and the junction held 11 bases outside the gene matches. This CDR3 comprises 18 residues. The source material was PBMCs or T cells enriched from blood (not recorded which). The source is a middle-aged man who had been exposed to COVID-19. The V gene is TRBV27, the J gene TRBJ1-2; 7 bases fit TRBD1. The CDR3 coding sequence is TGTGCCAGCAGTTTATCCCCCAGTTGGGGACAGTTTAACTATGGCTACACCTTC. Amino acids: CASSLSPSWGQFNYGYTF.